One and the same sample provided the 22 T cell receptor beta chains below, sequenced in a study of PD-1 blockade in classical Hodgkin lymphoma. Time point noted: cycle 4 day 1 (C4D1), after 5 to 7 weeks of nivolumab. Exposure to brentuximab vedotin varied, and each patient had relapsed following autologous stem cell transplantation. Clones were read by immunoSEQ multiplex PCR, and TCRdb kept only the in-frame ones, dropping some. The sample yields fewer than 55,000 clones, roughly 78% seen once. Sequences were derived from peripheral blood mononuclear cells (PBMCs), sampled before the fourth cycle of nivolumab. The source of these receptors is a human donor with classical Hodgkin lymphoma.

The J gene is TRBJ2-5, the V gene TRBV4-3; 12 nucleotides agree with TRBD1. The V gene end was trimmed by 0 bases and the J gene end by 4 bases; junction bases not matched to a gene: 12. The CDR3 length is 19 residues. Looked up from germline, CDR1 is LGHNA and CDR2 is YSLEER. The CDR3 nucleotides read TGCGCCAGCAGCCAAGATTGGGTAAAGGGGACAGGGGGCCGAGAGACCCAGTACTTC. This encodes CASSQDWVKGTGGRETQYF.

The gene calls are TRBV2 and TRBJ2-5; the D is unclear. Germline CDR1 and CDR2: SNHLY and FYNNEI. With 6 bases removed from V and 1 base from J, the gap between germline ends came to 24 bases. CDR3 length: 18 residues. As DNA, the CDR3 is TGTGCCAGCAGATATACTCCTTCCACCTCCTCTAGCCAAGAGACCCAGTACTTC. Protein: CASRYTPSTSSSQETQYF.

This chain uses TRBV10-3 with TRBJ1-1; D gene uncertain. CDR1 and CDR2 from the germline V gene are ENHRY and SYGVKD. The V gene lost 3 bases and the J gene lost 4 bases, with 9 bases spanning the gap. This CDR3 contains 13 residues. The DNA for the CDR3 is TGTGCCATCAGTGATCCGGGAAGCACTGAAGCTTTCTTT. Its protein product is CAISDPGSTEAFF.

The rearrangement links TRBV7-9 to TRBJ2-2; no clear D gene. CDR1 and CDR2 from the germline V gene are SEHNR and FQNEAQ (reference sequence). CDR3 length: 15 residues. V was cut by 1 base and J by 2 bases, with 8 bases left in between. CDR3 amino acids: CASSLDQINTGELFF. For the CDR3, the DNA is TGTGCCAGCAGCTTAGACCAGATTAACACCGGGGAGCTGTTTTTT.

This clone has a handful of counts. J is TRBJ1-2 and V is TRBV7-9, with D unresolved. The CDR3 runs 12 residues. The V end was cut by 4 bases, the J end by 5 bases, with 8 bases between. Germline CDR1 reads SEHNR; CDR2 reads FQNEAQ (reference sequence). CDR3 sequence: CASSSSQYGYTF. In nucleotides, the CDR3 is TGTGCCAGCAGCTCCTCACAATATGGCTACACCTTC.

The chain employs TRBV7-9 and TRBJ2-2; 9 bases are a match to TRBD2. Germline trimming cut 5 bases from V and 7 bases from J; bases unmatched to any gene: 5. The CDR3 contains 14 residues. Germline V gives CDR1 SEHNR, CDR2 FQNEAQ (reference sequence). The DNA for the CDR3 is TGTGCCAGCAGCCTTCGGACTAGCGTCGGGGAGCTGTTTTTT. Its protein product is CASSLRTSVGELFF.

The gene calls are TRBV11-3 and TRBJ2-2; TRBD1 matches at 7 bases. Trimming cost V 5 bases and J 6 bases; bases outside gene matches: 18. Per the germline V gene, CDR1 is SGHNT and CDR2 is YENEEA. There are 18 residues in the CDR3. CDR3 DNA sequence: TGTGCCAGCAGCCAACCGCATCCGGGACAGCGGATAGCCGGGGAGCTGTTTTTT. Translated, it gives CASSQPHPGQRIAGELFF.

The chain joins TRBV9 to TRBJ1-3; the D is unclear. Germline CDR1 is SGDLS and CDR2 is YYNGEE. V lost 0 bases, J lost 8 bases, and 3 bases lay in between. The CDR3 spans 11 residues. The CDR3 bases are TGTGCCAGCAGCGTAGACGACACCATATATTTT. This sequence encodes CASSVDDTIYF.

CDR3 loop: CASSVRAGSNQPQHF. CDR3 DNA: TGTGCCAGCAGCGTCAGGGCGGGAAGCAATCAGCCCCAGCATTTT. The gene calls are TRBV6-5 and TRBJ1-5; D is perhaps TRBD1 (5 bases). Per the germline V gene, CDR1 is MNHEY and CDR2 is SVGAGI. V was cut by 6 bases and J by 1 base, with 13 bases left in between. The CDR3 contains 15 residues.

This chain links TRBV6-5 with TRBJ2-3, with a weak D call TRBD1 (5 bases). The CDR3 runs 16 residues. V lost 2 bases and J 4 bases, leaving 16 bases between the germline ends. The germline V gene has CDR1 MNHEY and CDR2 SVGAGI. DNA of the CDR3: TGTGCCAGCAGTTACCAAGGGGCAGGTCTCGCAGATACGCAGTATTTT. As protein: CASSYQGAGLADTQYF.

The sample holds one count of this clone. This chain joins TRBV19 and TRBJ1-2; 7 bases match TRBD1. Germline V gene lookup returns CDR1 LNHDA and CDR2 SQIVND (reference sequence). J was trimmed by 4 bases and V by 6 bases; bases with no gene match: 11. The CDR3 has 15 amino acids. Here the CDR3 reads CASSSGTAITYGYTF. The DNA for the CDR3 is TGTGCCAGTAGCTCGGGGACAGCGATTACCTATGGCTACACCTTC.

This clone was found a few times. The chain uses TRBV12-5 and TRBJ1-1, with unresolved D. This CDR3 region has 13 residues. The germline CDR1 and CDR2 sequences are LGHNT and FRNRAP. Trimming cost V 2 bases and J 3 bases, with 7 bases left between them. CDR3 protein: CASGLRRDTEAFF. The CDR3 coding sequence is TGTGCTAGTGGTTTGAGGAGGGACACTGAAGCTTTCTTT.

The chain recombines TRBV28 with TRBJ2-5; D is possibly TRBD1 (5 bases). The CDR3 contains 15 residues. Trimming cost V 1 base and J 5 bases, with 14 bases left between them. CDR1 is MDHEN and CDR2 is SYDVKM in the germline V gene. The CDR3 is CASSLLTANRETQYF. For the CDR3, the DNA is TGTGCCAGCAGTTTATTAACCGCGAACAGGGAGACCCAGTACTTC. The full variable domain, its missing parts supplied by reference TRBV28 and TRBJ2-5, is DVKVTQSSRYLVKRTGEKVFLECVQDMDHENMFWYRQDPGLGLRLIYFSYDVKMKEKGDIPEGYSVSREKKERFSLILESASTNQTSMYLCASSLLTANRETQYFGPGTRLLVL.

The V call is TRBV18, the J call TRBJ2-6, with D possibly matching TRBD2 (7 bases). This CDR3 is 17 amino acids long. CDR1 KGHSH and CDR2 LQKENI come from the germline V gene. Trimming pared 0 bases from V and 2 bases from J, leaving 11 bases between. The CDR3 DNA is TGTGCCAGCTCACCACCGAGGGGGGGGCCTGGGGCCAACGTCCTGACTTTC. It translates to CASSPPRGGPGANVLTF.

The chain combines TRBV5-5 with TRBJ2-1, with D possibly TRBD1 on 5 matching bases. V was shortened by 6 bases and J by 12 bases, with 16 bases between the two germline ends. The CDR3 runs to 12 residues. Germline CDR1 is SGHKS and CDR2 is YYEKEE (reference sequence). The CDR3 is CASTQLRERQFF. The CDR3 DNA follows: TGTGCCAGCACACAACTCAGGGAAAGGCAGTTCTTC.

The chain employs TRBV6-6 and TRBJ1-3; D uncertain. CDR3 length: 15 residues. V lost 0 bases and J 2 bases, leaving 8 bases between the germline ends. Germline V gene data show CDR1 as MNHNY and CDR2 as SVGAGI (reference sequence). CDR3 sequence (DNA): TGTGCCAGCAGTTACTCGTCTCTTGCTGGAAACACCATATATTTT. Translating it yields CASSYSSLAGNTIYF.

CDR3 nucleotide sequence: TGTGCCAGCAGCTTACACGCAGTAGGGAATAATTCACCCCTCCACTTT. Protein: CASSLHAVGNNSPLHF. The chain carries TRBV7-2 and TRBJ1-6; D is ambiguous. The CDR3 totals 16 residues. From germline, CDR1 is SGHTA and CDR2 FQGNSA. The germline V and J ends were trimmed by 2 bases and 5 bases, with 13 bases remaining between them.

The chain uses TRBV6-5 and TRBJ1-2; D is unresolved. CDR3 length: 13 residues. CDR1 is MNHEY, CDR2 SVGAGI, per germline. Trimming shortened V by 5 bases and J by 4 bases, and 11 bases separated the two germline ends. CDR3 sequence (DNA): TGTGCCAGCAGTAGGGAGATTTCCTATGGCTACACCTTC. This gives the protein CASSREISYGYTF.

The gene calls are TRBV12-5 and TRBJ2-3; 7 nucleotides line up with TRBD1. The V gene end was trimmed by 5 bases and the J gene end by 2 bases; junction bases not matched to a gene: 4. The CDR3 sequence is 14 residues long. Germline V CDR1 and CDR2: LGHNT, FRNRAP. The CDR3 DNA reads as TGTGCTAGTGGTCGGGACAGCCACACAGATACGCAGTATTTT. Translated: CASGRDSHTDTQYF.

CDR3 sequence (DNA): TGTGCCAGCAGCTTGGTGACAGGGGAGGGGAATGAAAAACTGTTTTTT. Protein product: CASSLVTGEGNEKLFF. The rearrangement uses TRBV5-5 and TRBJ1-4; 8 bases are shared with TRBD1. Germline loops: CDR1 SGHKS, CDR2 YYEKEE (reference sequence). The length of the CDR3 is 16 residues. J lost 5 bases, V lost 0 bases, and 6 bases had no gene match. Complete variable domain (other parts from reference TRBV5-5 and TRBJ1-4): DAGVTQSPTHLIKTRGQQVTLRCSPISGHKSVSWYQQVLGQGPQFIFQYYEKEERGRGNFPDRFSARQFPNYSSELNVNALLLGDSALYLCASSLVTGEGNEKLFFGSGTQLSVL.

The chain uses TRBV18 and TRBJ2-5, with D perhaps TRBD2 (6 bases). The germline V gene encodes CDR1 KGHSH and CDR2 LQKENI. V gave up 4 bases and J gave up 0 bases, with 12 bases separating them. This CDR3 contains 15 residues. CDR3 amino acids: CASSRNGGYQETQYF. CDR3 nucleotide sequence: TGTGCCAGCTCACGGAACGGGGGATACCAAGAGACCCAGTACTTC.

The chain employs TRBV4-3 and TRBJ1-1, with D tentatively TRBD1 (5 bases). The germline V gene encodes CDR1 LGHNA and CDR2 YSLEER. V was clipped by 3 bases and J by 7 bases, with 12 bases between them. The length of the CDR3 is 13 residues. The CDR3 is CASSQTRRVEAFF. The CDR3 coding sequence is TGCGCCAGCAGCCAGACCCGCAGGGTTGAAGCTTTCTTT.